This is a list of T cell receptor beta chains from one sample in a study of blood T cell repertoires in COVID-19. TCRdb keeps only in-frame clones here, not all; method: immunoSEQ multiplex PCR. The table lists about 310,000 clones, roughly 85% of them singletons. Sequences were obtained from PBMCs or T cells enriched from blood (not recorded which). Source of these receptors: a man younger than 40 who had recovered from COVID-19. CDR3s include the opening cysteine and the closing phenylalanine or tryptophan. D genes are given only for firm matches. Expanded clones are given a class, and other clones once, few, many or no size at all.

TRBD2,TRBJ2-5,-,TRBV25-1,CASSESAGETGVQETQYF,TGTGCCAGCAGTGAATCGGCGGGGGAAACAGGCGTACAAGAGACCCAGTACTTC
-,TRBJ2-5,-,TRBV7-7,CASSFGGGWSETQYF,TGTGCTAGCAGCTTCGGCGGGGGCTGGTCGGAGACCCAGTACTTC
TRBD2,TRBJ2-1,-,TRBV27,CASSRSAGELHNEQFF,TGTGCCAGCAGTCGGTCAGCGGGGGAATTACACAATGAGCAGTTCTTC
-,TRBJ1-1,-,TRBV4-3,CASSLSRGNTEAFF,TGCGCCAGCAGCCTATCCAGGGGGAACACTGAAGCTTTCTTT
-,TRBJ2-7,-,TRBV7-8,CASSLVISLEQYF,TGTGCCAGCAGCTTAGTAATCTCCCTCGAGCAGTACTTC
-,TRBJ1-1,-,TRBV4-3,CASSQEMSTEAFF,TGCGCCAGCAGCCAAGAGATGAGTACTGAAGCTTTCTTT
TRBD2,TRBJ2-1,once,TRBV5-1,CASSRGGLAETYNEQFF,TGCGCCAGCAGTAGAGGAGGACTAGCGGAAACCTACAATGAGCAGTTCTTC
-,TRBJ1-5,-,TRBV19,CASRLTGSNQPQHF,TGTGCCAGTAGACTGACAGGCTCGAATCAGCCCCAGCATTTT
-,TRBJ2-7,-,TRBV4-1,CASSQVLLQSYEQYF,TGCGCCAGCAGCCAAGTTCTTTTGCAGTCCTACGAGCAGTACTTC
-,TRBJ1-2,-,TRBV10-3,CAIKQGGGYTF,TGTGCCATCAAGCAGGGTGGGGGCTACACCTTC
-,TRBJ1-6,-,TRBV20-1,CSATLNSPLHF,TGCAGTGCTACATTGAATTCACCCCTCCACTTT
-,TRBJ1-5,-,TRBV6-2/TRBV6-3,CASSYTFGQINSNQPQHF,TGTGCCAGCAGTTACACATTTGGACAGATTAATAGCAATCAGCCCCAGCATTTT
TRBD2,TRBJ2-1,once,TRBV29-1,CSVAGTSGGFYNEQFF,TGCAGCGTAGCTGGGACTAGCGGGGGGTTCTACAATGAGCAGTTCTTC
TRBD2,TRBJ2-5,-,TRBV7-8,CASSVRLAGGPGEETQYF,TGTGCCAGCAGCGTCCGACTAGCGGGGGGGCCGGGGGAGGAGACCCAGTACTTC
TRBD1,TRBJ1-5,-,TRBV23-1,CASSQSKGFGTGAPHSNQPQHF,TGCGCCAGCAGTCAATCTAAGGGGTTCGGGACAGGGGCACCTCATAGCAATCAGCCCCAGCATTTT
TRBD1,TRBJ1-5,few,TRBV5-4,CASSFEGALGNQPQHF,TGTGCCAGCAGCTTTGAGGGGGCTTTGGGCAATCAGCCCCAGCATTTT
TRBD2,TRBJ2-7,-,TRBV11-2,CASSPSGGGYEQYF,TGTGCCAGCAGCCCTAGCGGGGGGGGGTACGAGCAGTACTTC
-,TRBJ1-2,-,TRBV15,CATSPSRDGGYTF,TGTGCCACCAGCCCGTCCCGTGACGGGGGCTACACCTTC
-,TRBJ2-5,once,TRBV13,CASSLRQAQTQYF,TGTGCCAGCAGCTTAAGGCAGGCCCAGACCCAGTACTTC
-,TRBJ2-7,-,TRBV2,CASSEWAGSYGYEQYF,TGTGCCAGCAGTGAATGGGCGGGGTCATATGGTTACGAGCAGTACTTC
-,TRBJ2-1,-,TRBV7-8,CASSLAQTSGYEQFF,TGTGCCAGCAGCTTAGCGCAAACATCCGGGTATGAGCAGTTCTTC
-,TRBJ1-5,-,TRBV10-3,CAISESFPRSQPQHF,TGTGCCATCAGTGAGTCGTTCCCCAGGTCTCAGCCCCAGCATTTT
-,TRBJ1-1,-,TRBV7-9,CASGGANTEAFF,TGTGCCAGCGGAGGGGCGAACACTGAAGCTTTCTTT
TRBD1,TRBJ2-3,-,TRBV24-1,CATSDLDRGLPYYTQYF,TGTGCCACCAGTGACTTAGACAGGGGGCTTCCTTACTATACGCAGTATTTT
-,TRBJ1-2,few,TRBV18,CASSPRKGGYGYTF,TGTGCCAGCTCACCAAGGAAGGGCGGGTATGGCTACACCTTC
-,TRBJ2-2,-,TRBV5-1,CASSLDGQITGELFF,TGCGCCAGCAGCTTGGATGGACAGATCACCGGGGAGCTGTTTTTT
-,TRBJ1-4,few,TRBV4-1,CASSQGATNNEKLFF,TGCGCCAGCAGCCAGGGGGCAACAAATAATGAAAAACTGTTTTTT
-,TRBJ2-1,-,TRBV10-3,CAISEGRGQYNEQFF,TGTGCCATCAGTGAGGGGCGGGGGCAGTACAATGAGCAGTTCTTC
TRBD2,TRBJ2-5,few,TRBV4-1,CASSPLEAGGPQTQYF,TGCGCCAGCAGCCCCCTCGAAGCGGGGGGGCCGCAGACCCAGTACTTC
TRBD1,TRBJ1-2,-,TRBV6-5,CASSPGGFGYTF,TGTGCCAGCAGTCCAGGGGGCTTTGGCTACACCTTC
TRBD1,TRBJ2-1,-,TRBV27,CASSLQGANEQFF,TGTGCCAGCAGTTTGCAGGGGGCAAATGAGCAGTTCTTC
TRBD1,TRBJ1-4,once,TRBV10-3,CAISQTGGGNEKLFF,TGTGCCATCAGCCAGACAGGGGGCGGGAATGAAAAACTGTTTTTT
-,TRBJ1-1,-,TRBV2,CASSRGTEAFF,TGTGCCAGCAGCAGGGGCACTGAAGCTTTCTTT
-,TRBJ1-5,-,TRBV14,CASSQIPGAPQHF,TGTGCCAGCAGCCAGATCCCTGGAGCGCCCCAGCATTTT
-,TRBJ1-1,-,TRBV3-1/TRBV3-2,CASSQEAAGYTEAFF,TGTGCCAGCAGCCAAGAAGCTGCAGGGTACACTGAAGCTTTCTTT
-,TRBJ1-2,-,TRBV10-3,CAIREAWGGRSHHPYGYTF,TGTGCCATCAGGGAAGCCTGGGGCGGCAGGTCTCATCATCCATATGGCTACACCTTC
TRBD2,TRBJ2-2,-,TRBV5-1,CASSLGLAGGSNTGELFF,TGCGCCAGCAGCTTGGGGCTAGCGGGGGGCTCGAACACCGGGGAGCTGTTTTTT
TRBD2,TRBJ2-1,few,TRBV3-1/TRBV3-2,CASSRLAGGLYNEQFF,TGTGCCAGCAGTAGACTAGCGGGGGGCCTTTACAATGAGCAGTTCTTC
-,TRBJ2-1,once,TRBV2,CASSPTQELIRNYNEQFF,TGTGCCAGCAGTCCGACACAGGAACTAATACGAAACTACAATGAGCAGTTCTTC
-,TRBJ2-5,-,TRBV7-9,CASSLAAEETQYF,TGTGCCAGCAGCTTAGCGGCAGAAGAGACCCAGTACTTC
-,TRBJ1-5,many,TRBV14,CASSQGRRDPGPQHF,TGTGCCAGCAGCCAAGGCAGGAGGGATCCTGGGCCCCAGCATTTT
-,TRBJ1-1,-,TRBV10-3,CAISESEGGYTEAFF,TGTGCCATCAGTGAGTCCGAGGGAGGGTACACTGAAGCTTTCTTT
TRBD1,TRBJ1-1,once,TRBV27,CAAGTGGRQAFF,TGTGCTGCAGGGACAGGGGGACGACAAGCTTTCTTT
-,TRBJ1-1,-,TRBV10-3,CAISAGGNTEAFF,TGTGCCATCAGTGCGGGAGGGAACACTGAAGCTTTCTTT
-,TRBJ2-7,-,TRBV6-5,CASSYSSLVEQYF,TGTGCCAGCAGTTACTCGAGCTTGGTCGAGCAGTACTTC
TRBD1,TRBJ2-5,-,TRBV2,CASSSQGQGIETQYF,TGTGCCAGCAGTAGTCAGGGACAGGGAATAGAGACCCAGTACTTC
-,TRBJ2-5,-,TRBV29-1,CSMGANQQETQYF,TGCAGCATGGGGGCCAACCAACAAGAGACCCAGTACTTC
-,TRBJ2-1,-,TRBV9,CASSPRLHNEQFF,TGTGCCAGCAGCCCACGACTGCACAATGAGCAGTTCTTC
-,TRBJ2-7,-,TRBV5-5,CASSLYSDSGEQYF,TGTGCCAGCAGCTTATACTCGGATTCGGGGGAGCAGTACTTC
-,TRBJ1-1,-,TRBV14,CASSQGGLGITEAFF,TGTGCCAGCAGCCAAGGGGGCCTGGGGATCACTGAAGCTTTCTTT
TRBD1,TRBJ2-1,-,TRBV7-2,CASSPDRGTYNEQFF,TGTGCCAGCAGCCCGGACAGGGGTACCTACAATGAGCAGTTCTTC